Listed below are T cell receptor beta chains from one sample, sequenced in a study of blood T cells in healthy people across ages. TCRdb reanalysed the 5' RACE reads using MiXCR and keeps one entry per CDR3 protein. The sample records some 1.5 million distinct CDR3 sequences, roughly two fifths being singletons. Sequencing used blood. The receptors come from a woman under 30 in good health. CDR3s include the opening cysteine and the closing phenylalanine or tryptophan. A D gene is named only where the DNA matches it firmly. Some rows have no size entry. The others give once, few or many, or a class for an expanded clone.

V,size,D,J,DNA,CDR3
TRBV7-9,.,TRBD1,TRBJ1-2,TGTGCCAGCAGCTCCCTAGGGGGCTATGCCTACACCTTC,CASSSLGGYAYTF
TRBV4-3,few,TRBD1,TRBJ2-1,TGCGCCAGCAGCTCTTTCCCCGGGACAGGGGGCGAGTGGGGCTACAATGAGCAGTTCTTC,CASSSFPGTGGEWGYNEQFF
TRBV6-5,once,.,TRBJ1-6,TGTGCCAGCAAATCAGGGGTATCGAATAATTCACCCCTCCACTTT,CASKSGVSNNSPLHF
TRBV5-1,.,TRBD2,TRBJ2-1,TGCGCCAGCAAGGGAGTAGCGGGGGCCAACTCCTACAATGAGCAGTTCTTC,CASKGVAGANSYNEQFF
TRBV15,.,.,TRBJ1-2,TGTGCCACCAGCAGAGATAGGGTTACTAACTATGGCTACACCTTC,CATSRDRVTNYGYTF
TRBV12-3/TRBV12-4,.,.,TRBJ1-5,TGTGCCAGCAGTCACCTGGGGGGGAATCAGCCCCAGCATTTT,CASSHLGGNQPQHF
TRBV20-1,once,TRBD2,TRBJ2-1,TGCAGTGCTAGAGCGATAGCGGGCGAGCAGTTCTTC,CSARAIAGEQFF
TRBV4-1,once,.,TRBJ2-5,TGCGCCAGCAGCCACGTGTTAGCGCGTTATGAGCAGTACTTC,CASSHVLARYEQYF
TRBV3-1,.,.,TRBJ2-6,TGTGCCAGCAGCCAAGATCGGGCAGGCTCTGGGGCCAACGTCCTGACTTTC,CASSQDRAGSGANVLTF
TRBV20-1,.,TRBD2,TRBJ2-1,TGCAGAGCTAGAGGGGGGAGGACTAGCGGTTACAATGAGCAGTTCTTC,CRARGGRTSGYNEQFF
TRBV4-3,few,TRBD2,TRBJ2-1,TGCGCCAGCAGCCAAGATCCGACTAGCGGGGTATCCTACAATGAGCAGTTCTTC,CASSQDPTSGVSYNEQFF
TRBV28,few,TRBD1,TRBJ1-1,TGTGCCAGCAATTCCCAGGGGGGGAACACTGAAGCTTTCTTT,CASNSQGGNTEAFF
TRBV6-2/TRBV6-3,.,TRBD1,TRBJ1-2,TGTGCCAGCAACCGGGACAGGGCTCTTCGGGGCTACACCTTC,CASNRDRALRGYTF
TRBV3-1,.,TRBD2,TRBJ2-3,TGTGCCAGCAGCCAGAGCGGGAGGGCCGCAGATACGCAGTATTTT,CASSQSGRAADTQYF
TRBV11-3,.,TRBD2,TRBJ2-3,TGTGCCAGCAGCCGACCCGAGCCTCAGACGGGGGGAGATACGCAGTATTTT,CASSRPEPQTGGDTQYF
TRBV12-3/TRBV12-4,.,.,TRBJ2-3,TGTGCCAGCAGTTTGCAGGACAGTACAGATACGCAGTATTTT,CASSLQDSTDTQYF
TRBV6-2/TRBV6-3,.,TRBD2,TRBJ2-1,TGTGCCAGCAGTTACTCGGTAGGGACTAGCGGGGCATACAATGAGCAGTTCTTC,CASSYSVGTSGAYNEQFF